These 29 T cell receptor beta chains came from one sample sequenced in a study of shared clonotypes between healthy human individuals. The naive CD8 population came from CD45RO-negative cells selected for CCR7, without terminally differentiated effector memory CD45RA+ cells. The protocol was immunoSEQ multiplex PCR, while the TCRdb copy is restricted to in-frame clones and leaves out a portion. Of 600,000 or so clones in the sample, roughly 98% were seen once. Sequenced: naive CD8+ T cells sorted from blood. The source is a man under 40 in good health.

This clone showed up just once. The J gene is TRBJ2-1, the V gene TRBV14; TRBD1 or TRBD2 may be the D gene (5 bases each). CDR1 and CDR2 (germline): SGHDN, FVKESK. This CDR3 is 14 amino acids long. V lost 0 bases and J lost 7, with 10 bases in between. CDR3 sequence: CASSQEWGSNEQFF. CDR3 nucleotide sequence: TGTGCCAGCAGCCAAGAATGGGGGTCAAATGAGCAGTTCTTC.

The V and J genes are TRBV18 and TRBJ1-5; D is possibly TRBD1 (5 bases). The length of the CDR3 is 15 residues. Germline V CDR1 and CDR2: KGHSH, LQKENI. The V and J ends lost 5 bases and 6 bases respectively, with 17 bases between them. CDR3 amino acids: CASSSGREWSQPQHF. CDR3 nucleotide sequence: TGTGCCAGCTCATCCGGCAGGGAATGGAGTCAGCCCCAGCATTTT. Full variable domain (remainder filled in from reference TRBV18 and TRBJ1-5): NAGVMQNPRHLVRRRGQEARLRCSPMKGHSHVYWYRQLPEEGLKFMVYLQKENIIDESGMPKERFSAEFPKEGPSILRIQQVVRGDSAAYFCASSSGREWSQPQHFGDGTRLSIL.

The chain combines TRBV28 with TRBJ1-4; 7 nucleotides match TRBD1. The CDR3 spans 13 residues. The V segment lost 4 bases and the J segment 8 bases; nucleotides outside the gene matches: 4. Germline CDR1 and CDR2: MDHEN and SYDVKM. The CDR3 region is CASSSPGQEKLFF. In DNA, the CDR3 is TGTGCCAGCAGTTCCCCGGGACAGGAAAAACTGTTTTTT.

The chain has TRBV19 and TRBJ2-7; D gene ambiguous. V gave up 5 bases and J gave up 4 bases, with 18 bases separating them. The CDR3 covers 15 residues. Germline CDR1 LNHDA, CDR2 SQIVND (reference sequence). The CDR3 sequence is CASSAVHTNFYEQYF. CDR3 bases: TGTGCCAGTAGTGCAGTACACACCAACTTTTACGAGCAGTACTTC.

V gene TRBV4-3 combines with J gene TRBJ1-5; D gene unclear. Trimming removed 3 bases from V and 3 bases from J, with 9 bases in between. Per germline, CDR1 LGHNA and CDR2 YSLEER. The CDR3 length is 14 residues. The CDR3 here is CASSHGISNQPQHF. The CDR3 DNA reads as TGCGCCAGCAGCCACGGTATTTCCAATCAGCCCCAGCATTTT.

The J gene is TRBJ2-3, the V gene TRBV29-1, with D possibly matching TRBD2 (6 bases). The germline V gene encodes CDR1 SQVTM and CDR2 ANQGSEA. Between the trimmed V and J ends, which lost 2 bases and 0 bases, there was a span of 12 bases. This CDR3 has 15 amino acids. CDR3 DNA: TGCAGCGTTGAAAGACTAGGTAGAAGCACAGATACGCAGTATTTT. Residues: CSVERLGRSTDTQYF.

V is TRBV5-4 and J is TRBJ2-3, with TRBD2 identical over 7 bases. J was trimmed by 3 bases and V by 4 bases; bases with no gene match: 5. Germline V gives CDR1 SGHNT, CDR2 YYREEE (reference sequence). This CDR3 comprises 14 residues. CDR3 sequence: CASSTLADTDTQYF. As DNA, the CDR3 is TGTGCCAGCAGCACTCTAGCGGATACAGATACGCAGTATTTT.

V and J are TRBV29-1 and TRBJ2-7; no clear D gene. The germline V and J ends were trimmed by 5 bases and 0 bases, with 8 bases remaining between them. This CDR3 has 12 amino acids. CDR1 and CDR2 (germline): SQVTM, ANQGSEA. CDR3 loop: CSVLGNSYEQYF. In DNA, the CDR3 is TGCAGCGTTCTTGGGAACTCCTACGAGCAGTACTTC.

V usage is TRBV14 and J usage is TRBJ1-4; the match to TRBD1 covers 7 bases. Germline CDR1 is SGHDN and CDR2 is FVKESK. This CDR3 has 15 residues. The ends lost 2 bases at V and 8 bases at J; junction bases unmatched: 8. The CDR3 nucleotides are TGTGCCAGCAGCCAACTTACAGGGGTTCGAGAAAAACTGTTTTTT. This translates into CASSQLTGVREKLFF.

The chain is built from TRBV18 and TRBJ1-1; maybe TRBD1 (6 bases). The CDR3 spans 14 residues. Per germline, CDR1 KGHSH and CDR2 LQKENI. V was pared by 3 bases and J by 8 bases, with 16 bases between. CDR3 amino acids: CASSPEGGENEAFF. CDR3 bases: TGTGCCAGCTCACCCGAGGGGGGGGAAAACGAAGCTTTCTTT.

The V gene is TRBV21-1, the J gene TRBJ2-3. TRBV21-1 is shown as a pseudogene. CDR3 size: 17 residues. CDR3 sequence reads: CASSNEWSLAWADTQYF. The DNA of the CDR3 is TGTGCCAGCAGCAATGAGTGGTCCCTTGCGTGGGCAGATACGCAGTATTTT.

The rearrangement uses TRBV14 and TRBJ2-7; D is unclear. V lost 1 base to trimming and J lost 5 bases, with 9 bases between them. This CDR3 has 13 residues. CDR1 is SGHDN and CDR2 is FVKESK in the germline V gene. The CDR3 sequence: CASSQVVGDEQYF. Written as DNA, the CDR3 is TGTGCCAGCAGCCAAGTGGTTGGGGACGAGCAGTACTTC.

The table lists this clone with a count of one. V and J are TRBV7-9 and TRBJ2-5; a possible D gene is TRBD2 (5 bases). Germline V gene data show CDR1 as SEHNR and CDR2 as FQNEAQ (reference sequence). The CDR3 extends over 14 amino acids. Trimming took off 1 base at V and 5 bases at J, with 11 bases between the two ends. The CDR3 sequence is CASSLVGRGETQYF. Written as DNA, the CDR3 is TGTGCCAGCAGCTTAGTTGGGCGAGGGGAGACCCAGTACTTC.

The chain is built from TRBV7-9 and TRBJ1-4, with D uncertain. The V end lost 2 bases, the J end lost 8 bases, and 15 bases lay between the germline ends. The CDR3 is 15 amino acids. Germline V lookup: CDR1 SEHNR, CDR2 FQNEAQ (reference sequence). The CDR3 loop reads CASSLKVELREKLFF. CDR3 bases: TGTGCCAGCAGCTTAAAGGTTGAGCTGAGGGAAAAACTGTTTTTT.

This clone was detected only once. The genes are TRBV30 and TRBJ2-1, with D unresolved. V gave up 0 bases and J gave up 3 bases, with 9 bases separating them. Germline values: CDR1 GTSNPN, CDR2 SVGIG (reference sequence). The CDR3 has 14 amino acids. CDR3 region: CAWSVMPSYNEQFF. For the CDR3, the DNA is TGTGCCTGGAGTGTAATGCCCAGCTACAATGAGCAGTTCTTC.

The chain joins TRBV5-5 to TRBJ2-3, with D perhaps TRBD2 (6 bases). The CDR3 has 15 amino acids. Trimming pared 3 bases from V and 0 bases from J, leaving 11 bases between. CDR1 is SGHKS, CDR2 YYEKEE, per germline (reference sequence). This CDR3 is CASSWEAYSTDTQYF. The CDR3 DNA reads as TGTGCCAGCAGCTGGGAGGCGTACAGCACAGATACGCAGTATTTT.

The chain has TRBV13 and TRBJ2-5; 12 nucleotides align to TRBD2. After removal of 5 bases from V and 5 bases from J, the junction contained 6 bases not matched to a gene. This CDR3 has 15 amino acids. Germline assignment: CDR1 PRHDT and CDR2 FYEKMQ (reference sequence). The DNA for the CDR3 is TGTGCCAGCAGCCGCCGGACTAGCGGGATGGAGACCCAGTACTTC. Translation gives CASSRRTSGMETQYF.

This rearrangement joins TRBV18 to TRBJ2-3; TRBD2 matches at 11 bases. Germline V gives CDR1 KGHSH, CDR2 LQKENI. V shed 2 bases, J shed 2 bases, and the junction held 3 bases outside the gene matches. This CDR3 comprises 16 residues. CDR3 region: CASSPLGLAATDTQYF. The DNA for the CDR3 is TGTGCCAGCTCACCATTGGGACTAGCGGCCACAGATACGCAGTATTTT.

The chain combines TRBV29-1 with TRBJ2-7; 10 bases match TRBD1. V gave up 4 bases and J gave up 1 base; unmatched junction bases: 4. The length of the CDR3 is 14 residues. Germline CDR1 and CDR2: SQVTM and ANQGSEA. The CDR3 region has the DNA TGCAGCGTTGTAGGGACAGGGGAATCCTACGAGCAGTACTTC. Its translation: CSVVGTGESYEQYF.

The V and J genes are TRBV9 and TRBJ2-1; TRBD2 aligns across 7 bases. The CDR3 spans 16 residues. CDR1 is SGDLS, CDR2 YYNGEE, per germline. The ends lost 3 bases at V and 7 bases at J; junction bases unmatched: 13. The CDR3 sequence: CASSAFLAGVFNEQFF. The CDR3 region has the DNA TGTGCCAGCAGCGCCTTCCTGGCGGGAGTTTTTAATGAGCAGTTCTTC.

This chain's CDR3 is CAISESSGEGYTF. The CDR3 coding sequence is TGTGCCATCAGTGAGTCAAGCGGGGAAGGCTACACCTTC. The rearrangement links TRBV10-3 to TRBJ1-2; D is unclear. CDR3 length: 13 amino acids. With 0 bases removed from V and 8 bases from J, the gap between germline ends came to 10 bases. Germline CDR1 ENHRY, CDR2 SYGVKD.

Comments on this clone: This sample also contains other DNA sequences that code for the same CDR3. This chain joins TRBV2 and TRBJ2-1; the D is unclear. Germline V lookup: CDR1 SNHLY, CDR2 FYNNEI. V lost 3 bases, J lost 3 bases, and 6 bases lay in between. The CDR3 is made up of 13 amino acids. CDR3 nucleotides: TGTGCCAGCAGTGAGGGCAGCTACAATGAGCAGTTCTTC. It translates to CASSEGSYNEQFF.

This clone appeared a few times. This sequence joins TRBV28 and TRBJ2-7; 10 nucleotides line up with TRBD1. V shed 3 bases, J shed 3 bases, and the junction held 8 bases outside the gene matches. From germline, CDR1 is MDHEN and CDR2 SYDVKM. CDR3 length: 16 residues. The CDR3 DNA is TGTGCCAGCAGTTTGCCGACAGGGGGCATAGGCTACGAGCAGTACTTC. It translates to CASSLPTGGIGYEQYF.

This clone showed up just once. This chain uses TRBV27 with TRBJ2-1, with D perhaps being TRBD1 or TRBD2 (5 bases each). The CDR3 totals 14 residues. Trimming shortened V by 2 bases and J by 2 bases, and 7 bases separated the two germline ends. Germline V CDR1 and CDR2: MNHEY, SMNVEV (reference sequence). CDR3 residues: CASSLTGPYNEQFF. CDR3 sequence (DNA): TGTGCCAGCAGTTTAACGGGGCCCTACAATGAGCAGTTCTTC.

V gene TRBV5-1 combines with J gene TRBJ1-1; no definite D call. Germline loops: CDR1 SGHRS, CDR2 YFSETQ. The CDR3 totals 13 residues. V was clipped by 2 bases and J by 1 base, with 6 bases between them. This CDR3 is CASSFVRNTEAFF. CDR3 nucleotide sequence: TGCGCCAGCAGCTTCGTCAGGAACACTGAAGCTTTCTTT.

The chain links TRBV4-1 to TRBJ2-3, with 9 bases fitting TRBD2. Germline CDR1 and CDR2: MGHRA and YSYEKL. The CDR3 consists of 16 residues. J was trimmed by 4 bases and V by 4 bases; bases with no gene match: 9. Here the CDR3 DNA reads TGCGCCAGCAGCCCTTTAGCGGGAGCGGAGGCAGATACGCAGTATTTT. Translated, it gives CASSPLAGAEADTQYF.

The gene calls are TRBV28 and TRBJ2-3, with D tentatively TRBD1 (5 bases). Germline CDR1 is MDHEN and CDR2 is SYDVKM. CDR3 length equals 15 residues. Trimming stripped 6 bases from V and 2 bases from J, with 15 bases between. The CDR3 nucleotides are TGTGCCAGCAGAAAGCAGGGCTACAACACAGATACGCAGTATTTT. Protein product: CASRKQGYNTDTQYF.

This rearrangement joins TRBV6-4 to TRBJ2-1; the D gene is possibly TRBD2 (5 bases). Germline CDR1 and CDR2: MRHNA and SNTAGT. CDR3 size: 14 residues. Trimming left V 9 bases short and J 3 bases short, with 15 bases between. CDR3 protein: CASRLGGGYNEQFF. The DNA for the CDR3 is TGTGCCAGTAGGCTCGGAGGAGGCTACAATGAGCAGTTCTTC.

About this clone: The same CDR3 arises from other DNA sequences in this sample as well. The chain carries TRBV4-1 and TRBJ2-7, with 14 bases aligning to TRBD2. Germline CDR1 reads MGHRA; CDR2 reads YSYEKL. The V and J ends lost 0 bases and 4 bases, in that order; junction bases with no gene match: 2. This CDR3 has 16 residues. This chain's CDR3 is CASSQDGTSGSYEQYF. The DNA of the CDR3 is TGCGCCAGCAGCCAAGACGGGACTAGCGGGAGTTACGAGCAGTACTTC.